Sequencing of this TCR beta chain was carried out in a study of T cell repertoires in cytomegalovirus infection. Study-wide background: CMV infection and matching HLA type were both indicated by public TCR beta signatures.

The study's findings and limits: The response measured ex vivo was dominated by TCR beta clonotypes (HLA-C-restricted and CMV-specific).

The sample holds many counts of this clonotype. Its matching antigen is unknown. TCRdb re-analysed the reads in MiXCR, keeping a single row per CDR3 protein. The top ten hold approximately 12% of the sample, which has about 310,000 distinct CDR3 sequences, approximately 25% seen once. Per germline, CDR1 SGHTA and CDR2 FQGNSA. This CDR3 contains 15 residues. V was shortened by 4 bases and J by 4 bases, with 15 bases between the two germline ends. This receptor was identified in a human donor in good health (CMV status not recorded). Some clones in this sample may be carry-over from other donors' samples. The V and J genes are TRBV7-2 and TRBJ2-3, with a tentative D call TRBD1 (6 bases). This material consisted of cultured PBMCs, taken from culture after CMV antigen stimulation. The CDR3, as DNA: TGTGCCAGCAGCTCACAGGGAGCCAGAGCAGATACGCAGTATTTT. Translated, it gives CASSSQGARADTQYF.